This T cell receptor (beta chain) came from a study of shared clonotypes between healthy human individuals. As to this clone: Other DNA variants within this sample encode the same CDR3.

All donors qualified as healthy HIV-negative adults and had experienced no recent acute infections or vaccinations. The test was conducted at deep level. Several immunoSEQ plates received, in even portions, the genomic DNA of each subset. Original analysis: ImmunoSEQ output held junction-only sequences without quality scores, so filtering differed. TCRdb's copy holds only in-frame clones and misses some; the assay was immunoSEQ multiplex PCR. From that table come the V and J calls and clone size; the DNA was used to work out D and trimming. The top ten hold around 13% of the sample, which has hundreds of thousands of clones, 70% to 80% seen once. In germline, CDR1 is GTSNPN, CDR2 SVGIG (reference sequence). This CDR3 contains 13 residues. The ends lost 1 base at V and 10 bases at J; junction bases unmatched: 9.

This TCR was sampled from a woman between 40 and 50 years old in good health. Some clones in this sample may be carry-over from other donors' samples. This chain links TRBV30 with TRBJ2-7; 8 positions match TRBD2. Sequencing input: PBMCs. This CDR3 reads CAWSAGTSGRQYF. Written as DNA, the CDR3 is TGTGCCTGGAGTGCTGGGACGAGCGGGAGACAGTACTTC.